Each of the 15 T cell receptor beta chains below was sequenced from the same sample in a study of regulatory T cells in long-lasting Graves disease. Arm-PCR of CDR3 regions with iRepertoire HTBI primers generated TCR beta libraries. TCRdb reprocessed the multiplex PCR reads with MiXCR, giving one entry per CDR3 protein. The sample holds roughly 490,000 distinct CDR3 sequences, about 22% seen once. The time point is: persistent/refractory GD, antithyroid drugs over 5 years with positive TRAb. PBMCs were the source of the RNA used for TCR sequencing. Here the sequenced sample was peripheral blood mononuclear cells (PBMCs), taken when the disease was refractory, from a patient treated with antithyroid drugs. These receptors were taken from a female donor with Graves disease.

CDR3 nucleotide sequence: TGTGCCAGCAGCCCTACTAGCGGGAGGGTTGATAATGAGCAGTTCTTC. Translated, it gives CASSPTSGRVDNEQFF. The genes are TRBV28 and TRBJ2-1; 13 bases agree with TRBD2. This CDR3 spans 16 amino acids. Germline V gene data show CDR1 as MDHEN and CDR2 as SYDVKM. V was pared by 6 bases and J by 7 bases, with 9 bases of the junction left unmatched.

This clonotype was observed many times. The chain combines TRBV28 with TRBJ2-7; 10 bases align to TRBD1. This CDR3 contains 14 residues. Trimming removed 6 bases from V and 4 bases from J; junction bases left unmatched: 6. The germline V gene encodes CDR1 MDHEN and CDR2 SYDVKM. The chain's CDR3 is CASRTGGSRYEQYF. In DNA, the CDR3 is TGTGCCAGCAGGACAGGGGGCTCTAGGTACGAGCAGTACTTC.

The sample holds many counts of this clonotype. The CDR3 DNA reads as TGTGCCAGCCAAAGGGAAGGAAGGGACACCTCCTACGAGCAGTACTTC. Translation gives CASQREGRDTSYEQYF. The chain recombines TRBV2 with TRBJ2-7; possibly TRBD1 for D (6 bases). The CDR3 consists of 16 residues. Trimming took off 8 bases at V and 0 bases at J, with 20 bases between the two ends. CDR1 and CDR2 from the germline V gene are SNHLY and FYNNEI.

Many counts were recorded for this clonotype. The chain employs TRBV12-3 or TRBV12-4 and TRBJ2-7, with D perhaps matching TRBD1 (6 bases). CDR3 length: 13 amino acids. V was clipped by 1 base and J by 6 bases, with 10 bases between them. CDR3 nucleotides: TGTGCCAGCAGTTTAGTCCGCAGGGGCGAGCAGTACTTC. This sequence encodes CASSLVRRGEQYF.

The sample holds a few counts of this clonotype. CDR3 sequence reads: CASSPGRGLYEQYF. The CDR3 region has the DNA TGCGCCAGCAGCCCAGGTAGGGGACTCTACGAGCAGTACTTC. The chain employs TRBV5-1 and TRBJ2-7; perhaps TRBD2 as D (6 bases). V lost 4 bases to trimming and J lost 3 bases, with 14 bases between them. The CDR3 is 14 residues long. Germline lookup yields CDR1 SGHRS and CDR2 YFSETQ.

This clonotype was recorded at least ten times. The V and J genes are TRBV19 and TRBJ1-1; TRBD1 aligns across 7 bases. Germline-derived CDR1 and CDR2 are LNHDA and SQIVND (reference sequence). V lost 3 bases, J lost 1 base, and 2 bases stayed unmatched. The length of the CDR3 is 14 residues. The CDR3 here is CASSMGTENTEAFF. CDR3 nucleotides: TGTGCCAGTAGTATGGGGACAGAGAACACTGAAGCTTTCTTT.

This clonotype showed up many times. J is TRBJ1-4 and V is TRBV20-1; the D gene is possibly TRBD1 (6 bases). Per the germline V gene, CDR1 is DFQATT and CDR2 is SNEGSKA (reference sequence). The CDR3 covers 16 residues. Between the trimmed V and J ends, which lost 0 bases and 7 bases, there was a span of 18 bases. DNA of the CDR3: TGCAGTGCTAGAGAATTCTCCGGGACACCAGCTGAAAAACTGTTTTTT. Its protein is CSAREFSGTPAEKLFF.

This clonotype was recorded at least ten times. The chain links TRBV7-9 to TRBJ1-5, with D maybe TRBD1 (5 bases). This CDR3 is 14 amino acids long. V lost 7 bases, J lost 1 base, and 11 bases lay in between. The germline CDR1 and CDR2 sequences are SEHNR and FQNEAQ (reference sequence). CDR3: CASTQGGSNQPQHF. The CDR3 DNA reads TGTGCCAGCACCCAGGGAGGGAGCAATCAGCCCCAGCATTTT.

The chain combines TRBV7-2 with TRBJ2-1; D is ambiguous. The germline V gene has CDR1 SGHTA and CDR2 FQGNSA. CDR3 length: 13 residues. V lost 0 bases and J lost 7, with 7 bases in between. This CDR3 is CASSLAATNEQFF. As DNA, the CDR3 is TGTGCCAGCAGCTTAGCAGCTACGAATGAGCAGTTCTTC.

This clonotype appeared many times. The CDR3 sequence is CASNEARNYGYTF. The DNA of the CDR3 is TGTGCCAGCAATGAGGCACGTAACTATGGCTACACCTTC. The chain employs TRBV6-1 and TRBJ1-2; no clear D. Trimming pared 7 bases from V and 1 base from J, leaving 10 bases between. CDR3 length: 13 amino acids. Germline lookup yields CDR1 MNHNS and CDR2 SASEGT.

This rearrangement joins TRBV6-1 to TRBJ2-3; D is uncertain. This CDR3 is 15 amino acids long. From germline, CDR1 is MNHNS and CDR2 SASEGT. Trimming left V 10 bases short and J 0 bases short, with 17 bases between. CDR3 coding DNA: TGTGCCACCGATCCGGGCGACCCTAGCACAGATACGCAGTATTTT. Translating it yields CATDPGDPSTDTQYF.

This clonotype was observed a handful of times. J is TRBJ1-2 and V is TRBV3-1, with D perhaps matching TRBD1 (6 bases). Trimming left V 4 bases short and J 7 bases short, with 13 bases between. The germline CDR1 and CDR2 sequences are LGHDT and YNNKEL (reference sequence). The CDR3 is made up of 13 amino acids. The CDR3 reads CASSRGRGSGYTF. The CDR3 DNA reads TGTGCCAGCAGCCGGGGGAGGGGGTCTGGCTACACCTTC.

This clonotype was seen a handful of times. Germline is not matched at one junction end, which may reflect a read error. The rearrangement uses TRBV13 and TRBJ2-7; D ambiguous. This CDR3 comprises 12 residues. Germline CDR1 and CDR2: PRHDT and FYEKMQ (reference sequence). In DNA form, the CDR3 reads TGTGCCAGCAGCTTAGGTTCCTCCGAGCAGTACTTC. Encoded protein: CASSLGSSEQYF.

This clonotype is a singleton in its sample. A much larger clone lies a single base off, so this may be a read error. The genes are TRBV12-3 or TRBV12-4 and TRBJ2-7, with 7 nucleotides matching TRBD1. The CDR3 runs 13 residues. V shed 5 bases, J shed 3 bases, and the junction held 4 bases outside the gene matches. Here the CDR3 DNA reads TGTGCCAGCAGTAGCCGGGACAGCTACGAGCAGTACTTC. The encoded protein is CASSSRDSYEQYF.

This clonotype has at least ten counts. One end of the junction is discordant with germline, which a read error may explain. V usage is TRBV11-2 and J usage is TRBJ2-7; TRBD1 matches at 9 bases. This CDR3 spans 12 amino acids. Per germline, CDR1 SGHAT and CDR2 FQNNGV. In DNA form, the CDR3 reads TGTGCCAGCAGCACCGGGACAGGGCGGCCAGTCTTC. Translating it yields CASSTGTGRPVF.